This T cell receptor beta chain was identified during a study of metastatic and nonmetastatic thyroid tumors. CDR3 length equals 18 residues. V was pared by 4 bases and J by 2 bases, with 12 bases of the junction left unmatched. Germline V lookup: CDR1 MDHEN, CDR2 SYDVKM. Every patient underwent thyroid surgery untreated. With MiXCR, TCRdb called clones anew from the PCR reads. The sample has about 21,000 clones, 15% to 20% seen once. This rearrangement joins TRBV28 to TRBJ2-3, with 10 positions matching TRBD2. Material for sequencing was tumor tissue. The source is a female donor with papillary thyroid cancer or a benign thyroid nodule (not recorded which). Some clones in this sample may be carry-over from other donors' samples. Here the CDR3 reads CASSYCTSGVLITDTQYF. The CDR3 DNA sequence: TGTGCCAGCAGTTATTGTACTAGCGGGGTTTTGATCACAGATACGCAGTATTTT.